This T cell receptor (beta chain) was retrieved from a study of beta chain features in type 1 diabetes. General study results and limits: Moderate but significant shortening of TCRB CDR3s was recorded in all four CD4+ subsets from Type 1 diabetes patients.

This clone was picked up a small number of times. Its specificity is unknown. Purity exceeding 95% was reached by all sorted populations. The isolated RNA, all of it, was reverse transcribed, so expressed TCRB transcripts were what got sequenced. The assay was immunoSEQ multiplex PCR, and TCRdb's table has in-frame clones only and misses some. Among 300,000 to 350,000 clones listed, 13% were seen once. CDR3 length: 13 amino acids. The germline V and J ends were trimmed by 4 bases and 2 bases, with 8 bases remaining between them. Germline V gene sequence: CDR1 SGDLS, CDR2 YYNGEE. The V gene is TRBV9, the J gene TRBJ2-3; D is unclear. This clonotype was obtained from a woman in her late teens or twenties with type 1 diabetes. The specimen was naive CD4+ T cells from blood. CDR3 loop: CASSKAFTDTQYF. CDR3 sequence (DNA): TGTGCCAGCAGCAAAGCTTTCACAGATACGCAGTATTTT.